The next 15 T cell receptor beta chains were all read from a single sample in a study of regulatory T cells in long-lasting Graves disease. Time point noted: newly diagnosed GD, antithyroid drugs for less than 3 months. PBMCs were the source of the RNA used for TCR sequencing. Combining iRepertoire HTBI primers with Arm-PCR of CDR3 regions, the authors built TCR beta libraries. TCRdb re-called the multiplex PCR reads through MiXCR, storing one row per CDR3 protein. The repertoire consists of hundreds of thousands of distinct CDR3 sequences, with about 16% occurring once and the leading ten covering approximately 12%. This same sample was also taken into another study, of T cells in Graves' hyperthyroidism and ophthalmopathy.

Sequencing used peripheral blood mononuclear cells (PBMCs), obtained at new diagnosis, from a patient treated with antithyroid drugs. Every receptor here comes from a man younger than 35 with Graves disease.

This clonotype was counted ten times or more. V usage is TRBV20-1 and J usage is TRBJ1-5; no firm D call. V was cut by 5 bases and J by 0 bases, with 14 bases left in between. This CDR3 region has 15 residues. CDR1 and CDR2 from the germline V gene are DFQATT and SNEGSKA (reference sequence). Written as DNA, the CDR3 is TGCAGTGCTGCTGAGGAGCCGGATAGCAATCAGCCCCAGCATTTT. Translated, it gives CSAAEEPDSNQPQHF.

This clonotype was seen repeatedly, ten times or more. The CDR3 coding sequence is TGCGCCAGCAGCTTAGCGAACATCGCTTACTACGAGCAGTACTTC. Translating gives CASSLANIAYYEQYF. The chain links TRBV5-1 to TRBJ2-7; D is ambiguous. Deletions cut 2 bases from V and 3 bases from J, with 15 bases between. Looked up from germline, CDR1 is SGHRS and CDR2 is YFSETQ. This CDR3 region has 15 residues. Based on the CDR3 plus reference TRBV5-1 and TRBJ2-7, the full variable domain is KAGVTQTPRYLIKTRGQQVTLSCSPISGHRSVSWYQQTPGQGLQFLFEYFSETQRNKGNFPGRFSGRQFSNSRSEMNVSTLELGDSALYLCASSLANIAYYEQYFGPGTRLTVT.

This clonotype was observed at least ten times. CDR3 in amino acids: CAWSGGLEQFF. DNA of the CDR3: TGTGCCTGGAGTGGGGGGTTGGAGCAGTTCTTC. The chain joins TRBV30 to TRBJ2-1; the D gene could be TRBD1 or TRBD2 (5 bases each). The CDR3 is made up of 11 amino acids. Germline V gene sequence: CDR1 GTSNPN, CDR2 SVGIG (reference sequence). The ends were cut back, 1 base at V and 10 bases at J, with 8 bases in the middle.

The table lists this clonotype with many counts. The chain has TRBV28 and TRBJ2-4; TRBD1 matches 8 bases. In germline, CDR1 is MDHEN, CDR2 SYDVKM. The CDR3 consists of 13 residues. V shed 6 bases, J shed 4 bases, and the junction held 2 bases outside the gene matches. CDR3 sequence (DNA): TGTGCCAGCAGAGGACAGGGTAAAAACATTCAGTACTTC. This codes for CASRGQGKNIQYF.

This clonotype was observed a few times. This chain links TRBV28 with TRBJ1-2; D remains unclear. The V gene lost 2 bases and the J gene lost 3 bases, with 7 bases spanning the gap. The CDR3 is 13 amino acids. CDR1 and CDR2 from the germline V gene are MDHEN and SYDVKM. This CDR3 is CASSLPSYYGYTF. The CDR3 region has the DNA TGTGCCAGCAGTTTACCTAGCTACTATGGCTACACCTTC.

This clonotype was counted ten times or more. The chain recombines TRBV7-3 with TRBJ2-1, with D maybe TRBD2 (6 bases). Trimming took off 1 base at V and 0 bases at J, with 13 bases between the two ends. This CDR3 has 17 residues. CDR1 and CDR2 (germline): SGHTA, FQGTGA. The CDR3 region is CASSLIWAGSSYNEQFF. Here the CDR3 DNA reads TGTGCCAGCAGCTTAATTTGGGCGGGGAGCTCCTACAATGAGCAGTTCTTC.

This clonotype was found a few times. The V gene is TRBV3-1, the J gene TRBJ2-2; D ambiguous. Per germline, CDR1 LGHDT and CDR2 YNNKEL (reference sequence). Trimming pared 2 bases from V and 6 bases from J, leaving 13 bases between. The length of the CDR3 is 15 residues. DNA for the CDR3: TGTGCCAGCAGCCAATCTTGGGGTCCACCCGGGGAGCTGTTTTTT. This sequence encodes CASSQSWGPPGELFF.

There are many counts of this clonotype. The genes are TRBV11-2 and TRBJ2-1, with a tentative D call TRBD1 (6 bases). Germline lookup yields CDR1 SGHAT and CDR2 FQNNGV. Trimming stripped 5 bases from V and 1 base from J, with 15 bases between. CDR3 size: 16 residues. In DNA, the CDR3 is TGTGCCAGCAGCCTGAGAGGGGACATTTCCTACAATGAGCAGTTCTTC. It yields the protein CASSLRGDISYNEQFF.

This clonotype was counted only a few times. The CDR3 nucleotides read TGTGCCAGCAGTTACTCGAGACTTGGTACGCAGTATTTT. Encoded protein: CASSYSRLGTQYF. The chain is built from TRBV6-2 or TRBV6-3 and TRBJ2-3; D remains ambiguous. This CDR3 has 13 amino acids. Germline-derived CDR1 and CDR2 are MNHEY and SVGEGT. V was clipped by 0 bases and J by 8 bases, with 9 bases between them.

The chain uses TRBV24-1 and TRBJ2-5; 10 bases match TRBD1. The CDR3 consists of 15 residues. The germline gives CDR1 KGHDR, CDR2 SFDVKD. Germline trimming cut 9 bases from V and 5 bases from J; bases unmatched to any gene: 11. DNA of the CDR3: TGTGCCACCTCGCCCCGGGACAGGGGTAGCGAGACCCAGTACTTC. Translating it yields CATSPRDRGSETQYF.

Many counts were recorded for this clonotype. The gene calls are TRBV6-9 and TRBJ1-1; D remains unclear. The CDR3 extends over 14 amino acids. V was shortened by 3 bases and J by 5 bases, with 13 bases between the two germline ends. Germline V gene lookup returns CDR1 MNHGY and CDR2 SVAAGI. The CDR3 coding sequence is TGTGCCAGCAGTTACTTGGAATCAGCGACTGAAGCTTTCTTT. As protein: CASSYLESATEAFF.

This clonotype was counted at least ten times. V is TRBV5-1 and J is TRBJ2-7, with unresolved D. Germline V lookup: CDR1 SGHRS, CDR2 YFSETQ. The CDR3 consists of 14 residues. V was cut by 0 bases and J by 0 bases, with 7 bases left in between. DNA for the CDR3: TGCGCCAGCAGCTTGGATCCAGCCTCCTACGAGCAGTACTTC. This encodes CASSLDPASYEQYF.

This clonotype was detected a few times. The chain combines TRBV16 with TRBJ1-1; D is perhaps TRBD1 (6 bases). Germline assignment: CDR1 KGHSY and CDR2 FQNENV. The CDR3 contains 15 residues. The germline V and J ends were trimmed by 4 bases and 5 bases, with 17 bases remaining between them. As DNA, the CDR3 is TGTGCCAGCAGCCCCGGCCAGGGGATAAATACTGAAGCTTTCTTT. Amino acids: CASSPGQGINTEAFF.

This clonotype was picked up many times. The chain combines TRBV6-5 with TRBJ2-7; D is ambiguous. Trimming stripped 3 bases from V and 3 bases from J, with 9 bases between. The germline V gene has CDR1 MNHEY and CDR2 SVGAGI. The CDR3 runs 13 residues. In DNA, the CDR3 is TGTGCCAGCAGTTATACTTTGAACTACGAGCAGTACTTC. Its protein is CASSYTLNYEQYF.

The chain joins TRBV30 to TRBJ2-4; a weak D match, TRBD2 (6 bases). Trimming cost V 5 bases and J 7 bases, with 18 bases left between them. CDR3 length equals 14 residues. From germline, CDR1 is GTSNPN and CDR2 SVGIG (reference sequence). CDR3 bases: TGTGCCTGGCGAGCGGGTCCAAAAGGGAACATTCAGTACTTC. It yields the protein CAWRAGPKGNIQYF.